Listed below are T cell receptor beta chains from one sample, sequenced in a study of regulatory T cells in long-lasting Graves disease. TCRdb reprocessed the multiplex PCR reads via MiXCR and lists one record per CDR3 protein. The table has more than 300,000 distinct CDR3 sequences, 15% to 20% seen once. These sequences were also reported in another study, on T cells in Graves' hyperthyroidism and ophthalmopathy.

The sequenced sample was peripheral blood mononuclear cells (PBMCs), obtained at new diagnosis, from a patient treated with antithyroid drugs. These receptors were obtained from a woman in her late teens or twenties with Graves disease. Each CDR3 is given with its conserved first and last residue. The order of the fields is D gene, J gene, V gene, clone size, CDR3 protein, CDR3 DNA. The D gene is left open where the match is weak. The size entry is marked missing in some rows and otherwise reads once, few, many or a size class.

>.|TRBJ1-1|TRBV20-1|many
CSAHDGPNTEAFF
TGCAGTGCTCATGACGGACCGAACACTGAAGCTTTCTTT
>.|TRBJ1-1|TRBV30|many
CAWIIGGGTEAFF
TGTGCCTGGATTATTGGAGGGGGCACTGAAGCTTTCTTT
>TRBD2|TRBJ2-7|TRBV20-1|few
CSARDGRGADHEQYF
TGCAGTGCTAGAGATGGGAGGGGCGCGGACCACGAGCAGTACTTC
>.|TRBJ1-1|TRBV11-3|many
CASRLQGLNTEAFF
TGTGCCAGCAGACTACAGGGCTTGAACACTGAAGCTTTCTTT
>TRBD1|TRBJ1-2|TRBV7-9|many
CASSLELQGHGYTF
TGTGCCAGCAGCTTAGAACTACAGGGGCATGGCTACACCTTC
>TRBD2|TRBJ2-7|TRBV7-9|.
CAGSLRTSGPSSYEQYF
TGTGCCGGCAGCTTAAGGACTAGCGGGCCAAGCTCCTACGAGCAGTACTTC
>TRBD2|TRBJ2-1|TRBV12-3/TRBV12-4|many
CASSATSGIYNEQFF
TGTGCCAGCAGCGCGACTAGCGGGATCTACAATGAGCAGTTCTTC
>TRBD1|TRBJ2-7|TRBV6-1|.
CASTVYRGYEQYF
TGTGCCAGCACCGTTTACAGGGGCTACGAGCAGTACTTC
>.|TRBJ2-1|TRBV20-1|many
CSAHRPDYNNEQFF
TGCAGTGCTCACCGCCCGGACTATAACAATGAGCAGTTCTTC
>.|TRBJ1-1|TRBV2|many
CASILGRNTEAFF
TGTGCCAGCATACTGGGGAGAAACACTGAAGCTTTCTTT
>.|TRBJ1-5|TRBV6-1|.
CASSQILSGMGGNQPQHF
TGTGCCAGCAGCCAGATACTTTCAGGGATGGGAGGCAATCAGCCCCAGCATTTT
>.|TRBJ2-7|TRBV4-1|.
CASSQAPDPSYEQYF
TGCGCCAGCAGCCAGGCGCCGGACCCTTCCTACGAGCAGTACTTC
>TRBD2|TRBJ2-5|TRBV13|.
CAGSLAGLAGVQTQYF
TGTGCCGGCAGCTTAGCGGGACTAGCGGGAGTACAGACCCAGTACTTC
>.|TRBJ1-1|TRBV3-1|many
CASSQGRLSAEAFF
TGTGCCAGCAGCCAAGGCCGACTCAGCGCTGAAGCTTTCTTT
>.|TRBJ1-4|TRBV2|many
CASSVIPRANEKLFF
TGTGCCAGCAGTGTTATACCCAGAGCTAATGAAAAACTGTTTTTT
>.|TRBJ2-7|TRBV5-1|many
CASSSAAGAPYEQYF
TGCGCCAGCAGCTCCGCCGCCGGGGCGCCCTACGAGCAGTACTTC
>.|TRBJ2-3|TRBV11-1|.
CASSLAAVADTQCF
TGTGCCAGCAGCTTAGCTGCTGTGGCAGATACGCAGTGTTTT
>TRBD2|TRBJ2-7|TRBV7-8|.
CASSSSGRALYEQYF
TGTGCCAGCAGCTCAAGCGGGAGGGCTCTATACGAGCAGTACTTC
>TRBD1|TRBJ1-1|TRBV5-1|many
CASSFRQGAPNTEAFF
TGCGCCAGCAGCTTCCGACAGGGGGCGCCAAACACTGAAGCTTTCTTT
>.|TRBJ2-7|TRBV19|few
CASSPGRPGYEQYF
TGTGCCAGTAGCCCGGGCCGACCAGGCTACGAGCAGTACTTC
>TRBD1|TRBJ1-5|TRBV12-3/TRBV12-4|.
CASSLGQGGSLRNQPQHF
TGTGCCAGCAGTCTAGGACAGGGAGGAAGTCTGCGCAATCAGCCCCAGCATTTT
>TRBD2|TRBJ2-3|TRBV2|many
CASSPTSGGVNTQYF
TGTGCCAGCAGTCCAACTAGCGGTGGTGTGAATACGCAGTATTTT
>TRBD2|TRBJ2-3|TRBV30|few
CAWRRGGGRTDTQYF
TGTGCCTGGCGGCGGGGGGGCGGTAGAACAGATACGCAGTATTTT
>.|TRBJ2-6|TRBV18|few
CASSRRDLAISGANVLTF
TGTGCCAGCTCACGACGGGATCTTGCCATATCTGGGGCCAACGTCCTGACTTTC
>.|TRBJ1-2|TRBV20-1|many
CSARDSLDRGYGYTF
TGCAGTGCTAGAGATTCTCTTGATCGAGGCTATGGCTACACCTTC
>.|TRBJ2-3|TRBV2|many
CASMGRSTDTQYF
TGTGCCAGCATGGGCCGAAGCACAGATACGCAGTATTTT
>TRBD1|TRBJ1-2|TRBV15|few
CATSRDRQGAWTF
TGTGCCACCAGCAGAGATCGGCAGGGGGCCTGGACCTTC